The next 19 T cell receptor beta chains were all read from a single sample in a study of blood T cell repertoires in COVID-19. Produced via immunoSEQ multiplex PCR; TCRdb's table is partial and in-frame only. The table lists 300,000 to 350,000 clones, roughly 88% of them singletons, with about 5% in the top ten. The sample consisted of PBMCs or T cells enriched from blood (not recorded which). These receptors were taken from a man aged 30 to 39 who had recovered from COVID-19.

V usage is TRBV9 and J usage is TRBJ2-5; 8 bases map to TRBD2. J gave up 5 bases and V 3 bases, and 9 bases lay outside the gene matches. CDR1 and CDR2 (germline): SGDLS, YYNGEE. The CDR3 is 15 amino acids. CDR3 amino acids: CASSGNGLAGETQYF. The CDR3, as DNA: TGTGCCAGCAGCGGAAACGGACTAGCCGGGGAGACCCAGTACTTC.

The chain uses TRBV19 and TRBJ1-5; 8 bases align to TRBD1. The CDR3 spans 15 residues. Trimming cost V 3 bases and J 4 bases; bases outside gene matches: 5. Germline CDR1 reads LNHDA; CDR2 reads SQIVND (reference sequence). In DNA form, the CDR3 reads TGTGCCAGTAGTATCAGGGGGCTAACGAATCAGCCCCAGCATTTT. Its protein is CASSIRGLTNQPQHF.

The chain links TRBV4-1 to TRBJ2-2; a weak D match, TRBD1 (6 bases). The CDR3 extends over 15 amino acids. The germline V and J ends were trimmed by 3 bases and 3 bases, with 11 bases remaining between them. Germline V CDR1 and CDR2: MGHRA, YSYEKL. The CDR3 DNA follows: TGCGCCAGCAGCCAGGGGGCTCCTTACACCGGGGAGCTGTTTTTT. Protein: CASSQGAPYTGELFF.

The J gene is TRBJ1-5, the V gene TRBV4-2; TRBD1 aligns across 7 bases. This CDR3 region has 20 residues. In germline, CDR1 is LGHNA, CDR2 YNFKEQ. The V and J ends lost 0 bases and 1 base, in that order; junction bases with no gene match: 15. CDR3 in amino acids: CASSQDPGDSEMGSNQPQHF. In DNA form, the CDR3 reads TGTGCCAGCAGCCAAGACCCAGGGGACAGCGAGATGGGAAGCAATCAGCCCCAGCATTTT.

This clone appeared a single time. V is TRBV30 and J is TRBJ2-3, with D possibly TRBD2 on 6 matching bases. The CDR3 runs 15 residues. Germline loops: CDR1 GTSNPN, CDR2 SVGIG (reference sequence). Trimming shortened V by 0 bases and J by 14 bases, and 24 bases separated the two germline ends. For the CDR3, the DNA is TGTGCCTGGAGTGTACTTCCGCGACTAGTTTGGGGAGTGTATTTT. Translation: CAWSVLPRLVWGVYF.

The rearrangement links TRBV28 to TRBJ2-7; 9 bases are shared with TRBD1. Germline CDR1 reads MDHEN; CDR2 reads SYDVKM. With V trimmed by 2 bases and J by 9 bases, 11 bases remained unmatched. This CDR3 contains 15 residues. CDR3 sequence reads: CASSLPGTGFVLQYF. CDR3 DNA: TGTGCCAGCAGTTTACCCGGGACAGGGTTTGTGTTGCAGTACTTC.

The chain uses TRBV19 and TRBJ1-2, with D possibly TRBD1 on 5 matching bases. Germline V gene sequence: CDR1 LNHDA, CDR2 SQIVND (reference sequence). The CDR3 contains 13 residues. V was shortened by 2 bases and J by 4 bases, with 8 bases between the two germline ends. CDR3 sequence reads: CASSIHQGYGYTF. The CDR3 region has the DNA TGTGCCAGTAGTATACACCAGGGCTATGGCTACACCTTC. Supplemented by reference TRBV19 and TRBJ1-2, the full variable domain reads DGGITQSPKYLFRKEGQNVTLSCEQNLNHDAMYWYRQDPGQGLRLIYYSQIVNDFQKGDIAEGYSVSREKKESFPLTVTSAQKNPTAFYLCASSIHQGYGYTFGSGTRLTVV.

In its sample, this clone was seen a few times. This rearrangement joins TRBV19 to TRBJ2-1, with D possibly TRBD2 on 6 matching bases. Per germline, CDR1 LNHDA and CDR2 SQIVND (reference sequence). Trimming removed 2 bases at V and 6 bases at J, with 14 bases between. This CDR3 comprises 15 residues. The CDR3 sequence is CASSIQGLDFNEQFF. CDR3 nucleotides: TGTGCCAGTAGTATACAGGGACTCGACTTCAATGAGCAGTTCTTC.

This chain connects TRBV7-6 to TRBJ2-1; 8 nucleotides align to TRBD2. Germline V gene sequence: CDR1 SGHVS, CDR2 FNYEAQ. Trimming removed 5 bases from V and 6 bases from J; junction bases left unmatched: 9. This CDR3 comprises 15 residues. Written as DNA, the CDR3 is TGTGCCAGCAGCCCCCTTCCCGGGGGGGGCAATGAGCAGTTCTTC. It yields the protein CASSPLPGGGNEQFF.

The chain recombines TRBV4-1 with TRBJ1-6; tentative D call: TRBD1 (5 bases). V gave up 0 bases and J gave up 7 bases, with 10 bases separating them. This CDR3 spans 15 amino acids. From germline, CDR1 is MGHRA and CDR2 YSYEKL. The CDR3 sequence: CASSQEWGGNSPLHF. The CDR3 nucleotides are TGCGCCAGCAGCCAAGAGTGGGGGGGAAATTCACCCCTCCACTTT.

V and J are TRBV10-2 and TRBJ2-7; D gene ambiguous. Deletions cut 6 bases from V and 0 bases from J, with 9 bases between. Germline lookup yields CDR1 WSHSY and CDR2 SAAADI. The CDR3 totals 13 residues. The CDR3 spells CASSPSISYEQYF. DNA of the CDR3: TGCGCCAGCAGCCCAAGCATCTCCTACGAGCAGTACTTC.

The chain is built from TRBV19 and TRBJ1-2; D is perhaps TRBD1 (5 bases). This CDR3 contains 14 residues. Per the germline V gene, CDR1 is LNHDA and CDR2 is SQIVND (reference sequence). Trimming removed 6 bases from V and 0 bases from J, with 11 bases in between. The CDR3 sequence: CASSRGSSNYGYTF. Written as DNA, the CDR3 is TGTGCCAGTAGCCGGGGGTCCTCTAACTATGGCTACACCTTC.

The chain joins TRBV2 to TRBJ1-2; 7 bases fit TRBD1. Germline CDR1 SNHLY, CDR2 FYNNEI. The CDR3 is made up of 15 amino acids. With 2 bases clipped from V and 3 bases from J, the junction kept 6 bases outside the gene matches. CDR3 in DNA: TGTGCCAGCAGTGAATCGGCAGGGGGTCACTATGGCTACACCTTC. Its translation: CASSESAGGHYGYTF. The variable domain in full, with the rest retrieved from reference TRBV2 and TRBJ1-2, is EPEVTQTPSHQVTQMGQEVILRCVPISNHLYFYWYRQILGQKVEFLVSFYNNEISEKSEIFDDQFSVERPDGSNFTLKIRSTKLEDSAMYFCASSESAGGHYGYTFGSGTRLTVV.

The V gene is TRBV7-9, the J gene TRBJ2-1, with a weak D call TRBD2 (6 bases). The germline V gene encodes CDR1 SEHNR and CDR2 FQNEAQ (reference sequence). With 5 bases removed from V and 3 bases from J, the gap between germline ends came to 17 bases. CDR3 length equals 16 residues. The CDR3 loop is CASSLSPGTLYNEQFF. Written as DNA, the CDR3 is TGTGCCAGCAGCCTTAGCCCCGGGACTCTCTACAATGAGCAGTTCTTC. Full variable domain (missing parts from reference TRBV7-9 and TRBJ2-1): DTGVSQNPRHKITKRGQNVTFRCDPISEHNRLYWYRQTLGQGPEFLTYFQNEAQLEKSRLLSDRFSAERPKGSFSTLEIQRTEQGDSAMYLCASSLSPGTLYNEQFFGPGTRLTVL.

Only one count was recorded for this clone. V usage is TRBV24-1 and J usage is TRBJ1-4; 9 bases agree with TRBD1. Germline CDR1 is KGHDR and CDR2 is SFDVKD. The CDR3 length is 14 residues. J was trimmed by 8 bases and V by 4 bases; bases with no gene match: 4. The CDR3 DNA reads as TGTGCCACCAGTGACGGGACAGGGCACGAAAAACTGTTTTTT. Its protein is CATSDGTGHEKLFF.

The V and J genes are TRBV28 and TRBJ1-2, with 7 bases fitting TRBD1. The CDR3 totals 14 residues. Trimming cost V 6 bases and J 2 bases; bases outside gene matches: 6. Germline CDR1 and CDR2: MDHEN and SYDVKM. The chain's CDR3 is CASRRQGRNYGYTF. The CDR3 DNA reads as TGTGCCAGCAGAAGACAGGGTCGGAACTATGGCTACACCTTC.

The chain is built from TRBV11-2 and TRBJ2-1; D is possibly TRBD1 (6 bases). CDR3 size: 14 residues. Trimming cost V 1 base and J 3 bases, with 7 bases left between them. Germline CDR1 is SGHAT and CDR2 is FQNNGV. The CDR3 region is CASSLAGDYNEQFF. CDR3 DNA sequence: TGTGCCAGCAGCTTAGCAGGGGACTACAATGAGCAGTTCTTC. The full variable domain, its missing parts supplied by reference TRBV11-2 and TRBJ2-1, is EAGVAQSPRYKIIEKRQSVAFWCNPISGHATLYWYQQILGQGPKLLIQFQNNGVVDDSQLPKDRFSAERLKGVDSTLKIQPAKLEDSAVYLCASSLAGDYNEQFFGPGTRLTVL.

The chain couples TRBV3-1 (or the pseudogene TRBV3-2) to TRBJ2-1; D possibly corresponds to TRBD1 (6 bases). The CDR3 covers 15 residues. Germline V gene data show CDR1 as LGHDT and CDR2 as YNNKEL (reference sequence). Deletions cut 4 bases from V and 4 bases from J, with 14 bases between. The CDR3 loop is CASSPRGYAYNEQFF. CDR3 nucleotide sequence: TGTGCCAGCAGCCCTAGGGGGTACGCATACAATGAGCAGTTCTTC.

The rearrangement links TRBV18 to TRBJ1-2; no clear D gene. From germline, CDR1 is KGHSH and CDR2 LQKENI. This CDR3 is 18 amino acids long. The ends were cut back, 2 bases at V and 3 bases at J, with 22 bases in the middle. CDR3 residues: CASSPLYVSRERDYGYTF. The CDR3 region has the DNA TGTGCCAGCTCACCATTATACGTTTCGAGGGAGCGGGACTATGGCTACACCTTC.